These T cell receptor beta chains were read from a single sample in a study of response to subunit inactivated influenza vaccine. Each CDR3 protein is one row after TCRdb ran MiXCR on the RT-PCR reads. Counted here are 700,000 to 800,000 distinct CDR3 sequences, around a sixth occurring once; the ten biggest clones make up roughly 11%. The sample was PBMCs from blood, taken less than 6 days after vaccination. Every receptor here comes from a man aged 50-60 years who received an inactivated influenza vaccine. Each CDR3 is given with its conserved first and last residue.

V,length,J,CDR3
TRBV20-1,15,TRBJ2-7,CSARDPGQGVYEQYF
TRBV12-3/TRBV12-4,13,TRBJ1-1,CASSLLQNTEAFF
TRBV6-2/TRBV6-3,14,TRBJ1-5,CASRTSGGDQPQHF
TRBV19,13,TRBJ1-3,CASSIGQRNTIYF
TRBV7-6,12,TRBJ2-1,CASSPGQGEQFF
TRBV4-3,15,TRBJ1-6,CASSQDLRLNSPLHF
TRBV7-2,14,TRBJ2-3,CASSLDRPTDTQYF
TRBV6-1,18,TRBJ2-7,CASNPGLAMGSRGFEQYF
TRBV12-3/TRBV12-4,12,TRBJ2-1,CASRSGYNEQFF
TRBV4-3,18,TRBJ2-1,CASSQDVGREAPYNEQFF
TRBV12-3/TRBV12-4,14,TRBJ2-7,CASSLTGGYNEQYF
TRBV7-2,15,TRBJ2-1,CASRLPGLAYNEQFF
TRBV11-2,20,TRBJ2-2,CASSLDEADARSWVTGELFF
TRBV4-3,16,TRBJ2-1,CASSQEAGGRYNEQFF
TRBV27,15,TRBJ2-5,CASSLPGSAQETQYF
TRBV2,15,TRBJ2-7,CASEDPGLRNFEQYF
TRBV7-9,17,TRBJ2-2,CASSFPPGTTNTGELFF
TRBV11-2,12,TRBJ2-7,CASSKSGGEQYF
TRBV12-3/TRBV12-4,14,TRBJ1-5,CASSFMAADQPQHF
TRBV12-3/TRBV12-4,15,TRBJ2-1,CASSLSGYPYNEQFF
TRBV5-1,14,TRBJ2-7,CASSLVSGSGEQYF
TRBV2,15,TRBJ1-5,CASRETGSSNQPQHF
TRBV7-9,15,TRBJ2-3,CASSLASSPGDTQYF
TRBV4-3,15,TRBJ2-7,CASSQEGEGAHEQYF
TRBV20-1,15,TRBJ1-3,CSASGFGGSGNTIYF
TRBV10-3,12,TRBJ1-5,CAISEGNQPQHF
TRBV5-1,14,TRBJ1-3,CASSLADSGNTIYF
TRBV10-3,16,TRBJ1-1,CAISGPATGREAEAFF
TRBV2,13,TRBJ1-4,CASSPNTDEKLFF
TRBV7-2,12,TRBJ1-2,CASSLDYYGYTF
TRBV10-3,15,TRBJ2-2,CAISESGAGTGELFF
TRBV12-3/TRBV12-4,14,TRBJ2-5,CASNSGTIQETQYF
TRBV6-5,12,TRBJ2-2,CASSYGFGELFF
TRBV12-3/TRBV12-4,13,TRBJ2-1,CASSLIVYNEQFF
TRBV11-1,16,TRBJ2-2,CASSPGQGIEAGELFF
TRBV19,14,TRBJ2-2,CASSREGRTGELFF
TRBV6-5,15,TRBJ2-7,CASSYQSTQNYEQYF
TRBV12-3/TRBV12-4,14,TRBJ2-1,CASNLGDSYNEQFF
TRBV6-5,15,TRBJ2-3,CASSYTQGSTDTQYF
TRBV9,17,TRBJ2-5,CASSAGTSGGLQETQYF
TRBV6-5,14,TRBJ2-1,CASSSPYSGREQFF
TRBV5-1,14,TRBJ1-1,CASSLSGTDQRAFF
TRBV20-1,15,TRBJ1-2,CSARRVYLRNYGYTF
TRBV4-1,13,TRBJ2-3,CASSLERRDTQYF
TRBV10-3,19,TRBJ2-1,CAISESVRRARGHGNEQFF
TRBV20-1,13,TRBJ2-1,CSAPGTAYNEQFF
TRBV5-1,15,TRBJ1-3,CASSLALGQGNTIYF
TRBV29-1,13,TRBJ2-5,CSVARGAVETQYF
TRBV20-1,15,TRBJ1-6,CSARRTGAVNSPLHF
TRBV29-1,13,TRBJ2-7,CSVGSVSSYEQYF
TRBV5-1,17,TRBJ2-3,CASSLEATSGGTDTQYF